The present TCR beta chain was sequenced within a study of blood T cell repertoires in COVID-19. At the level of the study: In each case, the material was cDNA or gDNA derived from T cells, B-cell-depleted T cells, or PBMCs.

Trimming left V 5 bases short and J 5 bases short, with 30 bases between. There are 20 residues in the CDR3. The V gene's germline CDR1 is MNHEY and CDR2 SMNVEV (reference sequence). This clone was counted a single time. In the original processing: Reference gene primer amplification gave estimated nucleated cell counts. The assay was immunoSEQ multiplex PCR, and TCRdb's table has in-frame clones only and misses some. V, J and clone size reflect that table, while D and trimming were determined from the DNA. Altogether over 200,000 clones are present, less than 90% being singletons, with the ten largest covering 2.5% to 3.5%. Cohorts were determined from participant-reported clinical history.

Sequencing input: PBMCs or T cells enriched from blood (not recorded which). V gene TRBV27 combines with J gene TRBJ2-2; D might be TRBD1 (5 bases). The TCR sequence derives from a woman aged 50 to 60 in a cohort exposed to, infected with or recovered from COVID-19 (not recorded which). The CDR3 DNA follows: TGTGCCAGCAGTCCACGACAGATAATTTACCCGCGTCCACCAACCGGGGAGCTGTTTTTT. Its protein is CASSPRQIIYPRPPTGELFF.